This TCR beta chain was observed in a study of T cells in Graves' hyperthyroidism and ophthalmopathy (dated by TCRdb to 2018 to 2020). Turning to the overall study: Peripheral blood samples were taken at the time of initial diagnosis, prior to any treatment. In addition, the study compared T-cell repertoires in thyroid tissue and in blood from five or six Graves' hyperthyroidism patients. After blood sampling, hyperthyroidism patients were treated with methimazole at a starting dose of 30 mg daily, and ophthalmopathy patients were treated with high-dose intravenous methylprednisolone. Prospective prediction of ophthalmopathy was tested in an independent validation cohort consisting of some 20 hyperthyroidism patients and more than 15 patients who later progressed to ophthalmopathy. TCR Vbeta CDR3 sequencing of 120 to 150 peripheral blood samples (43 ophthalmopathy, about 80 hyperthyroidism and about 17 progressor patients) is reported in the paper. The 85 to 100 discovery patients were divided at random into training and test sets in a 7:3 ratio. To identify distinguishing TCR V-J signatures, a discovery cohort of 100 or so patients was used, comprising fewer than 45 with Graves' ophthalmopathy and approximately 58 with stable Graves' hyperthyroidism. General study outcomes and caveats: A 13 V-J signature model separated ophthalmopathy from stable hyperthyroidism, with nearly 90% sensitivity and 81% to 83% specificity in cross-validation and 80%/75% in testing. Most expanded thyroid clonotypes (frequency above 0.001) were also detected in blood, a finding suggesting that blood repertoires may reflect thyroid immune responses. No statistical method was used to set the sample size in advance, and investigators knew the group allocation. In validation, the model predicted progression to ophthalmopathy with 65% to 71% sensitivity and approximately 72% specificity, a median of about 6 months before onset.

Amplification of TCR beta CDR3 regions was carried out from RNA transcripts. The first round of RT-PCR for the TCR CDR3 was performed with the HTBI primer set and the Qiagen OneStep RT-PCR kit. Libraries were constructed in a second round of multiplex PCR, after which size selection and purification were carried out. Paired-end sequencing of the libraries was performed with 100 bp reads on an Illumina HiSeq2000. The study's processing was this. SOAPnuke was used to process the raw data, removing reads that contained adapters or uncalled bases, had a mean Phred below 15, or lacked an exact match to the constant primer or identifier. High-quality paired reads were merged using COPE v1.2.5, and each unique nucleotide sequence was defined as a clonotype. Clonotypes were aligned to IMGT TRBV, TRBD and TRBJ reference segments using MiTCR v1.1. Only V-J combinations with frequency above 0.0001, covering about 99% of repertoires, were analysed. A TCS score was defined as the ratio between F50 (clonal expansion) and ExV (chaos), using BLOSUM62-based TCRdist between CDR3 peptides within each V-J. Welch's t-statistics and random forest reduced roughly 530 V-J features to around 14, which were used in a naive Bayes classifier (R e1071). TCRdb reran the public reads through fastp at Q25 and MiXCR, keeping productive beta chains. Entries are consolidated by CDR3 protein sequence, retaining the most common genes and DNA. It is TCRdb's table, rather than the study itself, that gives the V and J calls and clone size. The sample table holds around 290,000 distinct CDR3 sequences, of which about 18% were seen once. Clones ranked in the top ten supply approximately 60% of the sample.

In the ophthalmopathy patients, disease was moderately to severely active, with a Clinical Activity Score of 3 or more, a NOSPECS grade of 4 or more, and a duration of less than 3 months. Patients with uncontrolled infections, other autoimmune diseases, pregnancy or lactation were excluded. Diagnoses were established on the basis of clinical symptoms, serum thyroxine and TRAb, thyroid ultrasound, and orbital computed tomography. Ficoll-Paque density gradient centrifugation was used to isolate PBMCs from around 10 ml of fresh peripheral blood. Total RNA was extracted with Trizol reagent, and quality was checked on an Agilent 2100 Bioanalyzer. CDR1 and CDR2, per the germline V gene (reference sequence), are SEHNR and FQNEAQ. Including cysteine and phenylalanine, the CDR3 has 15 amino acids. CDR3 DNA is the only sequence kept; it has 45 bases, read in frame from the first base. V is shortened by 4 bases, J by 1 base, and the region joining them spans 13 bases.

This clonotype has a count of ten or more. It lacks a known antigen. Base qualities are not provided; no much larger clone lies one nucleotide away. This sequence originates from a woman aged 60-75 years with Graves' ophthalmopathy. Sample: blood. This receptor chain uses TRBV7-9 and TRBJ1-1; a weak D assignment points to TRBD1 (6 bases agree). The CDR3 has the sequence CASSSTGAKNTEAFF. The nucleotides are TGTGCCAGCAGCTCCACGGGGGCGAAGAACACTGAAGCTTTCTTT. Reference TRBV7-9 and TRBJ1-1 genes cover what lies past the CDR3, so the full variable domain is DTGVSQNPRHKITKRGQNVTFRCDPISEHNRLYWYRQTLGQGPEFLTYFQNEAQLEKSRLLSDRFSAERPKGSFSTLEIQRTEQGDSAMYLCASSSTGAKNTEAFFGQGTRLTVV.